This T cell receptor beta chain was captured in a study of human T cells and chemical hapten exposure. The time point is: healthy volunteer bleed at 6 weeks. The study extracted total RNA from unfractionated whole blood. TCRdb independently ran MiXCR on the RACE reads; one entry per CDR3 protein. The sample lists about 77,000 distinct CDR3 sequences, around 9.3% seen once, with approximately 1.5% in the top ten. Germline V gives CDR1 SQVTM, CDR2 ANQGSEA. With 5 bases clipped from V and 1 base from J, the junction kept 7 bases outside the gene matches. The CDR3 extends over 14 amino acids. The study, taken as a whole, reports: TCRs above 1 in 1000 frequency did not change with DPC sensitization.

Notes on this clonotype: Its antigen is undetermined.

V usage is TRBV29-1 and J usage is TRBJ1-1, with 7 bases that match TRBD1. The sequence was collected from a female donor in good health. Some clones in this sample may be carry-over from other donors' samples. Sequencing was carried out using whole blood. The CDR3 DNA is TGCAGCGTTCGCGGCAGGGGGTCGAACACTGAAGCTTTCTTT. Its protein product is CSVRGRGSNTEAFF.